This TCR beta chain was sequenced in a study of blood T cell repertoires in COVID-19. Across the whole study: Samples came from the United States, Italy and Spain, spanning acute and convalescent COVID-19.

There are 17 residues in the CDR3. CDR1 is SGHNT, CDR2 YYREEE, per germline (reference sequence). Germline trimming cut 4 bases from V and 7 bases from J; bases unmatched to any gene: 15. Seattle researchers signed up patients amid active infection and tracked them longitudinally. Sequenced by immunoSEQ multiplex PCR; TCRdb stores in-frame clones only, minus some. The sample gives roughly 47,000 clones, roughly 88% of which show up once; around 32% is in the top ten. The V gene is TRBV5-4, the J gene TRBJ2-1; TRBD2 matches at 9 bases. Source material: peripheral blood. This receptor was taken from a woman aged 80 or over with COVID-19, enrolled during active disease. The CDR3 loop is CASSGGGGRALGNEQFF. Written as DNA, the CDR3 is TGTGCCAGCAGCGGGGGCGGCGGGAGGGCGTTGGGGAATGAGCAGTTCTTC.